Listed below are T cell receptor beta chains from one sample, sequenced in a study of breast tumors, draining lymph nodes, adjacent tissues. TCRdb analysed the multiplex PCR reads with MiXCR anew, one entry per CDR3 protein. The sample includes approximately 100,000 distinct CDR3 sequences, approximately 28% seen only once; the top ten take 5.5% to 7%. What was sequenced was axillary lymph node tissue. These receptors originate from a female donor with breast cancer. Some clones in this sample may be carry-over from other donors' samples. CDR3s include the opening cysteine and the closing phenylalanine or tryptophan. The D gene is left open where the match is weak. Size is stated for part of the rows, as once, few or many counts, or as a class when the clone is expanded.

v_call	j_call	cdr3_length	d_call	clone_size	cdr3_nt	cdr3_aa
TRBV12-3/TRBV12-4	TRBJ1-3	15	-	many	TGTGCCAGCAGTTTTCAGGGTCCCTCTGGAAACACCATATATTTT	CASSFQGPSGNTIYF
TRBV30	TRBJ1-2	13	-	many	TGTGCCTGGAGTCGGGGGTTCTTCTATGGCTACACCTTC	CAWSRGFFYGYTF
TRBV20-1	TRBJ2-3	14	TRBD1	-	TGCAGTGCTAGGCCAGGGGGCCCCACAGATACGCAGTATTTT	CSARPGGPTDTQYF
TRBV20-1	TRBJ1-6	17	-	-	TGCAGTGCTAGCGAGCAGGGATTCAGCTCCTATAATTCACCCCTCCACTTT	CSASEQGFSSYNSPLHF
TRBV20-1	TRBJ2-2	14	-	many	TGCAGTGCTAGAGGGCCACCTAGCTCCGGGGAGCTGTTTTTT	CSARGPPSSGELFF
TRBV2	TRBJ2-2	18	TRBD2	many	TGTGCCAGCAGTGAAAACCCCGGGACTAGCGCTTGGACCGGGGAGCTGTTTTTT	CASSENPGTSAWTGELFF
TRBV19	TRBJ1-1	14	-	-	TGTGCCAGTAGTATAGCCGGGTCCAGAACTGAAGCTTCCTTT	CASSIAGSRTEASF
TRBV6-5	TRBJ1-1	12	-	few	TGTGCCAGCAGTTCCCGACATGCTGAAGCTTTCTTT	CASSSRHAEAFF
TRBV7-8	TRBJ2-2	16	-	many	TGTGCCAGCAGCCAATCCGGTGGACAAGACACCGGGGAGCTGTTTTTT	CASSQSGGQDTGELFF
TRBV6-5	TRBJ2-5	13	-	many	TGTGCCAGCAGTTTTCGACGGGGGGAGACCCAGTACTTC	CASSFRRGETQYF
TRBV7-9	TRBJ2-2	14	-	many	TGTGCCAGCAGCTTAGCCCGGGCTACCGGGGAGCTGTTTTTT	CASSLARATGELFF
TRBV7-9	TRBJ2-3	9	-	many	TGTGCCAGCAGCTTACCCGGAAATTTT	CASSLPGNF
TRBV7-2	TRBJ2-1	16	TRBD2	-	TGTGCCAGCAGCCTACAAGCGGGAGGTTTTTTTCATGAGCAGTTCTTC	CASSLQAGGFFHEQFF
TRBV19	TRBJ2-2	17	TRBD2	many	TGTGCCAGTATGTCCCGGAGACTAGCGGTTCAAGGGGGGGAGCTGTTTTTT	CASMSRRLAVQGGELFF
TRBV20-1	TRBJ2-1	19	TRBD2	-	TGCAGTGCTAGAGTTCGAGGGGGGACTAGCGGGGCCTCCTACAATGAGCAGTTCTTC	CSARVRGGTSGASYNEQFF
TRBV12-3/TRBV12-4	TRBJ1-4	16	TRBD1	-	TGTGCCAGCAGTTTAGGGGGGACAGGGGGCGGCGAAAAACTGTTTTTT	CASSLGGTGGGEKLFF
TRBV2	TRBJ2-1	15	TRBD2	many	TGTGCCAGCAGGACCGGGACTAGCGGGAGCAATGAGCAGTTCTTC	CASRTGTSGSNEQFF
TRBV7-3	TRBJ2-7	13	-	-	TGTGCCAGCAGCTTAACGAAGCGCCACGAGCAGTACTTC	CASSLTKRHEQYF
TRBV19	TRBJ2-7	16	TRBD2	many	TGTGCCAGTAGTCCCTCCTCTAGCGGCGAGTTCTACGAGCAGTACTTC	CASSPSSSGEFYEQYF
TRBV24-1	TRBJ2-3	12	-	-	TGTGCCGCCAGTGAAGCAGGGGGGACACAGTATTTT	CAASEAGGTQYF
TRBV9	TRBJ2-3	16	TRBD2	many	TGTGCCAGCGCCGCTTACAGTAGCGGGGGCACAGATACGCAGTATTTT	CASAAYSSGGTDTQYF
TRBV10-3	TRBJ2-7	14	-	many	TGTGCCATCAGTGAGTCGGTGAGCTCCTACGAGCAGTACTTC	CAISESVSSYEQYF
TRBV7-9	TRBJ2-5	13	-	many	TGTGCCAGCAGCTTAAGACGCCAAGAGACCCAGTACTTC	CASSLRRQETQYF
TRBV7-9	TRBJ1-6	12	-	many	TGTGCCAGCAGCTCCTCGGGTTCACCCCTCCACTTT	CASSSSGSPLHF
TRBV7-6	TRBJ2-1	13	TRBD1	many	TGTGCCAGCAGCTTGAGACAGGGAAGTGAGCAGTTCTTC	CASSLRQGSEQFF
TRBV9	TRBJ2-7	15	TRBD2	many	TGTGCCAGCAGCGTCGGGACTAGCGGGGGCTACGAGCAGTACTTC	CASSVGTSGGYEQYF
TRBV4-1	TRBJ2-2	16	TRBD1	many	TGCGCCAGCAGCCAAGGACAGGGCCCATCCACCGGGGAGCTGTTTTTT	CASSQGQGPSTGELFF
TRBV9	TRBJ2-1	17	TRBD2	many	TGTGCCAGCAGCGTAGAACTAGCGGGGGGGGTCTACAATGAGCAGTTCTTC	CASSVELAGGVYNEQFF
TRBV4-2	TRBJ1-1	14	-	-	TGTGCCAGCAGCCAAGATCAGGGCAGACCTGAAGCTTTCTTT	CASSQDQGRPEAFF
TRBV6-2/TRBV6-3	TRBJ2-1	14	TRBD1	-	TGTGCCAGCAGTACCGACAGGGTTGGCAATGAGCAGTTCTTC	CASSTDRVGNEQFF
TRBV5-1	TRBJ2-1	15	TRBD1	many	TGCGCCAGCAGCTTGGGAGGGGGCCCCTACAATGAGCAGTTCTTC	CASSLGGGPYNEQFF
TRBV12-3/TRBV12-4	TRBJ2-7	16	TRBD1	many	TGTGCCAGCAGTTCAACCCTGGGACAGACCTACTACGAGCAGTACTTC	CASSSTLGQTYYEQYF
TRBV9	TRBJ2-6	15	-	-	TGTGCCAGCAGCGTAGGCCAGCGGGGGGCCAACGTCCTGACTTTC	CASSVGQRGANVLTF
TRBV11-2	TRBJ1-4	14	-	few	TGTGCCAGCAGCCTAGCCTCATATGCCGAAAAACTGTTTTTT	CASSLASYAEKLFF